These 18 T cell receptor beta chains share one sample of origin, sequenced in a study of blood T cell repertoires in COVID-19. Using immunoSEQ multiplex PCR, the repertoire was profiled, and TCRdb retains in-frame clones only, with some absent. The sample comprises 130,000 to 150,000 clones, 80% to 90% of which are singletons, and around 8% rests with the top ten. The sample taken for sequencing was peripheral blood. The receptors were gathered from a woman aged 55-70 years with COVID-19, enrolled during active disease.

J is TRBJ1-3 and V is TRBV9; the match to TRBD1 covers 7 bases. J gave up 4 bases and V 2 bases, and 3 bases lay outside the gene matches. Germline V gene sequence: CDR1 SGDLS, CDR2 YYNGEE. This CDR3 has 14 residues. The CDR3 DNA reads as TGTGCCAGCAGCGTCGCGACAGGGGGAAACACCATATATTTT. Translated, it gives CASSVATGGNTIYF.

Only one count was recorded for this clone. This rearrangement joins TRBV7-8 to TRBJ2-5, with 9 bases fitting TRBD2. The length of the CDR3 is 18 residues. The V gene's germline CDR1 is SGHVS and CDR2 FQNEAQ. Trimming removed 3 bases from V and 7 bases from J; junction bases left unmatched: 18. The CDR3 bases are TGTGCCAGCAGCTTTCAGCGGGGGGAATCACTCGATAGTGGGACCCAGTACTTC. It codes for CASSFQRGESLDSGTQYF.

V usage is TRBV11-3 and J usage is TRBJ1-1; tentative D call: TRBD1 (5 bases). This CDR3 region has 13 residues. Germline values: CDR1 SGHNT, CDR2 YENEEA. Trimming stripped 3 bases from V and 3 bases from J, with 8 bases between. CDR3 DNA: TGTGCCAGCAGCTTTTCAGGGTACACTGAAGCTTTCTTT. Encoded protein: CASSFSGYTEAFF. The variable domain in full, with the rest retrieved from reference TRBV11-3 and TRBJ1-1, is EAGVVQSPRYKIIEKKQPVAFWCNPISGHNTLYWYLQNLGQGPELLIRYENEEAVDDSQLPKDRFSAERLKGVDSTLKIQPAELGDSAVYLCASSFSGYTEAFFGQGTRLTVV.

This chain links TRBV9 with TRBJ1-1; D is unclear. V shed 3 bases and J shed 3 bases, with 12 bases lying between them. Germline V CDR1 and CDR2: SGDLS, YYNGEE. The CDR3 totals 14 residues. The CDR3 DNA sequence: TGTGCCAGCAGCGCTAACGGGGTCCACACTGAAGCTTTCTTT. Translated, it gives CASSANGVHTEAFF.

V usage is TRBV7-9 and J usage is TRBJ2-1; the D is unclear. The V end was cut by 8 bases, the J end by 0 bases, with 8 bases between. The CDR3 totals 13 residues. CDR1 and CDR2 from the germline V gene are SEHNR and FQNEAQ (reference sequence). Here the CDR3 DNA reads TGTGCCAGCCCGAGATTCTCCTACAATGAGCAGTTCTTC. Amino acids: CASPRFSYNEQFF.

The chain links TRBV6-4 to TRBJ2-2, with D unclear. Germline V gives CDR1 MRHNA, CDR2 SNTAGT. This CDR3 region has 11 residues. The germline V and J ends were trimmed by 8 bases and 4 bases, with 5 bases remaining between them. The CDR3 DNA is TGTGCCAGCCGGAGCACCGGGGAGCTGTTTTTT. Its translation: CASRSTGELFF.

V gene TRBV5-1 combines with J gene TRBJ1-4; D perhaps matches TRBD1 (6 bases). The CDR3 totals 15 residues. The germline V and J ends were trimmed by 3 bases and 7 bases, with 16 bases remaining between them. Germline V gene data show CDR1 as SGHRS and CDR2 as YFSETQ. CDR3 bases: TGCGCCAGCAGCTACCTACAGGGAAACGGTGAAAAACTGTTTTTT. It translates to CASSYLQGNGEKLFF.

CDR3 nucleotide sequence: TGTGCCAGCAAGGAAGGGACAGGAGACGGGCTTAAAAAGACCCAGTACTTC. It is translated as CASKEGTGDGLKKTQYF. The chain recombines TRBV28 with TRBJ2-5; 8 nucleotides align to TRBD1. Germline lookup yields CDR1 MDHEN and CDR2 SYDVKM. This CDR3 spans 17 amino acids. V shed 7 bases and J 6 bases; nucleotides not matched to a gene: 19. The full variable domain, completed using reference TRBV28 and TRBJ2-5, is DVKVTQSSRYLVKRTGEKVFLECVQDMDHENMFWYRQDPGLGLRLIYFSYDVKMKEKGDIPEGYSVSREKKERFSLILESASTNQTSMYLCASKEGTGDGLKKTQYFGPGTRLLVL.

The chain combines TRBV9 with TRBJ2-3; maybe TRBD2 (6 bases). Germline values: CDR1 SGDLS, CDR2 YYNGEE. Deletions cut 4 bases from V and 3 bases from J, with 15 bases between. The CDR3 has 15 amino acids. This CDR3 is CASSFGTFYTDTQYF. Here the CDR3 DNA reads TGTGCCAGCAGCTTTGGGACTTTCTATACAGATACGCAGTATTTT.

This chain uses TRBV6-4 with TRBJ2-7; D is uncertain. Germline V gives CDR1 MRHNA, CDR2 SNTAGT. The CDR3 contains 13 residues. V dropped 6 bases and J dropped 3 bases, with 12 bases sitting between them. CDR3 coding DNA: TGTGCCAGCAGGGCTGGCGGAATCTACGAGCAGTACTTC. The encoded protein is CASRAGGIYEQYF.

The gene calls are TRBV29-1 and TRBJ2-3; 7 bases match TRBD2. The trim removed 1 base at V and 5 bases at J, leaving 12 bases unmatched. This CDR3 is built from 16 residues. From germline, CDR1 is SQVTM and CDR2 ANQGSEA. This CDR3 reads CSVEVQRGGRVDTQYF. The DNA of the CDR3 is TGCAGCGTTGAAGTTCAGCGGGGCGGGCGGGTAGATACGCAGTATTTT.

This chain uses TRBV18 with TRBJ2-7; D possibly corresponds to TRBD1 (7 bases). V was pared by 1 base and J by 6 bases, with 13 bases between. The CDR3 length is 14 residues. Germline V gives CDR1 KGHSH, CDR2 LQKENI. The CDR3 DNA follows: TGTGCCAGCTCACCACGGAGGGGGCTAGGCGAGCAGTACTTC. It specifies CASSPRRGLGEQYF.

The CDR3 is CASRLAGGIEQFF. CDR3 DNA: TGTGCCAGCAGACTAGCGGGGGGTATTGAGCAGTTCTTC. The chain combines TRBV6-5 with TRBJ2-1; 12 positions agree with TRBD2. CDR3 length: 13 residues. V was pared by 6 bases and J by 9 bases, with 3 bases of the junction left unmatched. CDR1 MNHEY and CDR2 SVGAGI come from the germline V gene.

This clone has just one count. This chain joins TRBV7-9 and TRBJ1-1, with unresolved D. V lost 6 bases and J 1 base, leaving 12 bases between the germline ends. The CDR3 loop spans 14 amino acids. CDR1 SEHNR and CDR2 FQNEAQ come from the germline V gene (reference sequence). The CDR3 protein is CASRQTEGNTEAFF. The CDR3, as DNA: TGTGCCAGCAGACAGACCGAAGGGAACACTGAAGCTTTCTTT.

The chain employs TRBV11-2 and TRBJ2-3; weak D call: TRBD1 (6 bases). CDR1 is SGHAT, CDR2 FQNNGV, per germline. V dropped 2 bases and J dropped 8 bases, with 23 bases sitting between them. This CDR3 spans 17 amino acids. The CDR3 reads CASSLSSGTSRTRTQYF. The CDR3 DNA is TGTGCCAGCAGCTTAAGCTCCGGGACATCTAGGACCCGTACGCAGTATTTT. Supplemented by reference TRBV11-2 and TRBJ2-3, the full variable domain reads EAGVAQSPRYKIIEKRQSVAFWCNPISGHATLYWYQQILGQGPKLLIQFQNNGVVDDSQLPKDRFSAERLKGVDSTLKIQPAKLEDSAVYLCASSLSSGTSRTRTQYFGPGTRLTVL.

The chain uses TRBV11-3 and TRBJ2-1; D perhaps matches TRBD2 (5 bases). CDR3 length: 14 residues. Trimming pared 1 base from V and 6 bases from J, leaving 10 bases between. Per the germline V gene, CDR1 is SGHNT and CDR2 is YENEEA. CDR3 protein: CASSLAGEGNEQFF. Written as DNA, the CDR3 is TGTGCCAGCAGCTTAGCCGGAGAGGGCAATGAGCAGTTCTTC.

The V gene is TRBV25-1, the J gene TRBJ1-3; D call uncertain. The V end was cut by 4 bases, the J end by 0 bases, with 10 bases between. The length of the CDR3 is 15 residues. Germline V gives CDR1 MGHDK, CDR2 SYGVNS. The CDR3 nucleotides are TGTGCCAGCAGTGTTACAGTCTTCTCTGGAAACACCATATATTTT. It translates to CASSVTVFSGNTIYF.

CDR3 sequence: CASSIGGAMSSYNSPLHF. Written as DNA, the CDR3 is TGTGCCAGTAGTATCGGGGGGGCCATGAGCTCCTATAATTCACCCCTCCACTTT. This chain uses TRBV19 with TRBJ1-6; tentative D call: TRBD1 (6 bases). The CDR3 has 18 residues. CDR1 is LNHDA and CDR2 is SQIVND in the germline V gene (reference sequence). V lost 3 bases to trimming and J lost 0 bases, with 15 bases between them.